Presented here are 9 T cell receptor beta chains from one specimen sequenced in a study of T cell responses to AZD1222 COVID-19 vaccine. TCRdb's copy holds only in-frame clones and misses some; the assay was immunoSEQ multiplex PCR. This sample yields some 84,000 clones, of which roughly 89% are seen a single time; 11% belongs to the top ten. This sample comprised peripheral blood, obtained 28 days after the second AZD1222 dose. The receptors shown here come from an adult who received the AZD1222 COVID-19 vaccine.

V gene TRBV6-5 combines with J gene TRBJ2-7, with D possibly being TRBD1 or TRBD2 (5 bases each). The V end was cut by 0 bases, the J end by 2 bases, with 8 bases between. Germline values: CDR1 MNHEY, CDR2 SVGAGI. This CDR3 has 14 amino acids. The CDR3 region is CASSYSGTTYEQYF. For the CDR3, the DNA is TGTGCCAGCAGTTACTCTGGGACCACCTACGAGCAGTACTTC.

The J gene is TRBJ2-3, the V gene TRBV3-1 (or the pseudogene TRBV3-2), with 9 bases aligning to TRBD1. With 2 bases clipped from V and 4 bases from J, the junction kept 7 bases outside the gene matches. Germline CDR1 reads LGHDT; CDR2 reads YNNKEL (reference sequence). This CDR3 is 16 amino acids long. CDR3 DNA: TGTGCCAGCAGCCAAAACCGGGACAGGGACGCAGATACGCAGTATTTT. It encodes CASSQNRDRDADTQYF.

The chain has TRBV4-2 and TRBJ1-2, with D uncertain. CDR1 is LGHNA, CDR2 YNFKEQ, per germline. V was pared by 2 bases and J by 1 base, with 8 bases between. The CDR3 runs to 14 residues. The CDR3 sequence is CASSQPMNNYGYTF. The CDR3 region has the DNA TGTGCCAGCAGCCAACCAATGAATAACTATGGCTACACCTTC.

The chain employs TRBV7-9 and TRBJ2-7; D remains unclear. CDR3 length equals 13 residues. The germline CDR1 and CDR2 sequences are SEHNR and FQNEAQ (reference sequence). V shed 4 bases and J shed 2 bases, with 9 bases lying between them. The CDR3 sequence is CASSSRPPYEQYF. The CDR3 DNA sequence: TGTGCCAGCAGCTCCCGCCCCCCCTACGAGCAGTACTTC.

The chain links TRBV7-9 to TRBJ2-7; maybe TRBD1 (5 bases). Trimming removed 5 bases from V and 0 bases from J, with 5 bases in between. CDR1 is SEHNR and CDR2 is FQNEAQ in the germline V gene (reference sequence). CDR3 length: 12 amino acids. The CDR3 is CASSQGSYEQYF. For the CDR3, the DNA is TGTGCCAGCAGCCAGGGCTCCTACGAGCAGTACTTC.

The chain joins TRBV15 to TRBJ1-1; D not resolved. The CDR3 sequence is 13 residues long. V lost 1 base, J lost 2 bases, and 5 bases lay in between. The germline V gene has CDR1 LNHNV and CDR2 YYDKDF (reference sequence). In DNA, the CDR3 is TGTGCCACCAGCAGAGTGCTTAACACTGAAGCTTTCTTT. This translates into CATSRVLNTEAFF.

The chain joins TRBV9 to TRBJ1-6; TRBD1 is a possible D gene (5 bases). Germline assignment: CDR1 SGDLS and CDR2 YYNGEE. Trimming stripped 2 bases from V and 7 bases from J, with 7 bases between. The CDR3 consists of 13 residues. The CDR3 spells CASSVQGNSPLHF. CDR3 coding DNA: TGTGCCAGCAGCGTGCAGGGAAATTCACCCCTCCACTTT.

This chain connects TRBV5-4 to TRBJ1-2; TRBD1 agrees at 7 bases. CDR1 SGHNT and CDR2 YYREEE come from the germline V gene (reference sequence). The CDR3 spans 14 residues. V lost 3 bases and J lost 13; bases outside the gene matches: 15. This CDR3 reads CASSSQGGRIPSTF. Written as DNA, the CDR3 is TGTGCCAGCAGCTCCCAGGGGGGGCGCATCCCCAGCACCTTC.

The gene calls are TRBV2 and TRBJ2-6; D call uncertain. The CDR3 is 19 residues long. Germline lookup yields CDR1 SNHLY and CDR2 FYNNEI. V gave up 4 bases and J gave up 0 bases, with 19 bases separating them. The CDR3 nucleotides read TGTGCCAGCAGTGTACGTCAAGGTTCCCTCCGCTCTGGGGCCAACGTCCTGACTTTC. Translating gives CASSVRQGSLRSGANVLTF.